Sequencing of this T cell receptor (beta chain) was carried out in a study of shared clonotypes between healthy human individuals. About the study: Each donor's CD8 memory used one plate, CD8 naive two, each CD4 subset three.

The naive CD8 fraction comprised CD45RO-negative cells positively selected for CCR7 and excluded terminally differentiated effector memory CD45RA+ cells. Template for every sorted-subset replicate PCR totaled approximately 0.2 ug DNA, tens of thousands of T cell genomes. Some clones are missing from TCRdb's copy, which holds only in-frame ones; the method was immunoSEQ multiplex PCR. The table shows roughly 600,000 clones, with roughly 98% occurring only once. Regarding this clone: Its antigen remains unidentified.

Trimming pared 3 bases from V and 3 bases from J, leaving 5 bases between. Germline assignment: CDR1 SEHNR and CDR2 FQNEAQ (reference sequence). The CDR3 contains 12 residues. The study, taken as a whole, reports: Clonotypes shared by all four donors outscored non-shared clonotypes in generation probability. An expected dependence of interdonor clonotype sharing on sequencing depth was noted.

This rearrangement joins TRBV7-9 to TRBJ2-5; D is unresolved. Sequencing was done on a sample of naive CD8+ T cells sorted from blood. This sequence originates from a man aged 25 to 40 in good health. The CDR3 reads CASSLSEETQYF. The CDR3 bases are TGTGCCAGCAGCTTGTCGGAAGAGACCCAGTACTTC.